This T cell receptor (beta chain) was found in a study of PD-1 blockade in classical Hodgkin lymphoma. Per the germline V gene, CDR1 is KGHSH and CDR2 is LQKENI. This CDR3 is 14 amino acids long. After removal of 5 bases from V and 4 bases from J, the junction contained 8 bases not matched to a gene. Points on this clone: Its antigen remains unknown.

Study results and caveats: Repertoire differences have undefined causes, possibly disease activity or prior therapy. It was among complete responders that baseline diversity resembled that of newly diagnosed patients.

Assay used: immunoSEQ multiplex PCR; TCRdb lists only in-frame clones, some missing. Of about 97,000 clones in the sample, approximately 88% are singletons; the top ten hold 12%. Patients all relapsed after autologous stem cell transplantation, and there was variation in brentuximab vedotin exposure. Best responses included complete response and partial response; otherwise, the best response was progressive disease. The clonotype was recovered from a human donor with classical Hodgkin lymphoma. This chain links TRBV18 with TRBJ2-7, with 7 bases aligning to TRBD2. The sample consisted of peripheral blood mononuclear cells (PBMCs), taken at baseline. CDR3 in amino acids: CASSEGLRRYEQYF. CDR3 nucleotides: TGTGCCAGCTCAGAGGGACTACGCCGGTACGAGCAGTACTTC.